These T cell receptor beta chains were read from a single sample in a study of shared T cell receptors in the human thymus. The protocol was immunoSEQ multiplex PCR, while the TCRdb copy is restricted to in-frame clones and leaves out a portion. The data show 500,000 to 750,000 clones, approximately 90% seen once. These data were also filed under a second study, of human thymus T cells.

The sequenced sample was thymocytes. These receptors were obtained from a boy less than two years old with a congenital heart defect. The CDR3 runs from the conserved cysteine through the conserved F or W. D genes are given only for firm matches. Clone size is stated in some rows and not others, as once, few, many or a class when expanded.

V: TRBV27; D: TRBD2; J: TRBJ2-3; size: NA; CDR3: CASSPSGSWGDTQYF; DNA: TGTGCCAGCAGCCCTAGCGGGAGCTGGGGGGATACGCAGTATTTT
V: TRBV25-1; D: NA; J: TRBJ2-1; size: NA; CDR3: CASSLGRNEQFF; DNA: TGTGCCAGCAGTTTGGGGCGGAATGAGCAGTTCTTC
V: TRBV28; D: TRBD2; J: TRBJ2-7; size: NA; CDR3: CASSLPGTTFRYEQYF; DNA: TGTGCCAGCAGTTTACCGGGGACTACCTTTCGATACGAGCAGTACTTC
V: TRBV5-1; D: NA; J: TRBJ2-1; size: NA; CDR3: CASSWVGGANDEQFF; DNA: TGCGCCAGCAGTTGGGTGGGGGGGGCAAACGATGAGCAGTTCTTC
V: TRBV6-5; D: TRBD2; J: TRBJ2-1; size: NA; CDR3: CASTDPGTSGPPVF; DNA: TGTGCCAGCACCGACCCCGGGACTAGCGGGCCCCCAGTCTTC
V: TRBV30; D: TRBD1; J: TRBJ2-1; size: NA; CDR3: CAWSLAGTGSYNEQFF; DNA: TGTGCCTGGAGTCTCGCCGGGACAGGCTCCTACAATGAGCAGTTCTTC
V: TRBV5-5; D: TRBD2; J: TRBJ2-1; size: few; CDR3: CASSLIDRVPSGRAGEQFF; DNA: TGTGCCAGCAGCCTCATCGACAGGGTCCCTAGCGGGAGGGCCGGAGAGCAGTTCTTC
V: TRBV7-2; D: NA; J: TRBJ2-3; size: NA; CDR3: CASSLGGHGSGDTQYF; DNA: TGTGCCAGCAGCTTAGGCGGACACGGCTCCGGGGATACGCAGTATTTT
V: TRBV4-3; D: NA; J: TRBJ2-1; size: NA; CDR3: CASSQGNNEQFF; DNA: TGCGCCAGCAGCCAAGGTAACAATGAGCAGTTCTTC
V: TRBV28; D: TRBD1; J: TRBJ1-5; size: NA; CDR3: CASSPRTGGEGNQPQHF; DNA: TGTGCCAGCAGTCCGAGGACAGGGGGCGAGGGCAATCAGCCCCAGCATTTT
V: TRBV7-2; D: TRBD2; J: TRBJ2-1; size: NA; CDR3: CASSLGTSSGSFFNEQFF; DNA: TGTGCCAGCAGCTTAGGTACCTCTAGCGGGAGTTTCTTCAATGAGCAGTTCTTC
V: TRBV27; D: TRBD2; J: TRBJ2-7; size: NA; CDR3: CATGLAGGINEQYF; DNA: TGTGCCACCGGACTAGCGGGAGGTATAAACGAGCAGTACTTC
V: TRBV19; D: NA; J: TRBJ1-5; size: NA; CDR3: CASRLLDSQNQPQHF; DNA: TGTGCCAGTAGACTCTTGGACAGCCAAAATCAGCCCCAGCATTTT
V: TRBV10-3; D: TRBD1; J: TRBJ1-1; size: once; CDR3: CAISTGQENTEAFF; DNA: TGTGCCATCAGTACGGGACAGGAGAACACTGAAGCTTTCTTT
V: TRBV7-9; D: NA; J: TRBJ2-4; size: once; CDR3: CASSLGGRSAKNIQYF; DNA: TGTGCCAGCAGCCTAGGAGGGAGATCAGCCAAAAACATTCAGTACTTC
V: TRBV5-4; D: TRBD1; J: TRBJ2-7; size: NA; CDR3: CASHRPGTGRYEQYF; DNA: TGTGCCAGCCACCGACCCGGGACAGGGAGGTACGAGCAGTACTTC
V: TRBV28; D: NA; J: TRBJ1-5; size: NA; CDR3: CASTPGIGRSNQPQHF; DNA: TGTGCCAGCACCCCCGGGATAGGGCGGAGTAATCAGCCCCAGCATTTT
V: TRBV12-1; D: NA; J: TRBJ1-5; size: few; CDR3: CASSFDAARGLRDYSNQPQHF; DNA: TGTGCCAGCAGCTTTGATGCGGCCCGTGGCCTCCGGGATTATAGCAATCAGCCCCAGCATTTT
V: TRBV7-6; D: TRBD2; J: TRBJ2-2; size: NA; CDR3: CACSGRARDTGELFF; DNA: TGTGCCTGCAGCGGGAGGGCACGTGACACCGGGGAGCTGTTTTTT
V: TRBV7-2; D: NA; J: TRBJ1-5; size: NA; CDR3: CASSPGRGLGQPQHF; DNA: TGTGCCAGCAGCCCCGGCAGGGGATTAGGTCAGCCCCAGCATTTT
V: TRBV2; D: NA; J: TRBJ2-3; size: few; CDR3: CASSEARWEAPTDTQYF; DNA: TGTGCCAGCAGTGAAGCGAGGTGGGAGGCCCCCACAGATACGCAGTATTTT
V: TRBV28; D: TRBD2; J: TRBJ2-1; size: NA; CDR3: CASSPGTRGPYNEQFF; DNA: TGTGCCAGCAGCCCAGGGACTAGAGGCCCCTACAATGAGCAGTTCTTC
V: TRBV4-3; D: NA; J: TRBJ2-5; size: NA; CDR3: CASSPSWASQETQYF; DNA: TGCGCCAGCAGCCCAAGTTGGGCGTCACAAGAGACCCAGTACTTC
V: TRBV18; D: TRBD1; J: TRBJ1-1; size: NA; CDR3: CASWGQGNTEAFF; DNA: TGTGCCAGCTGGGGACAGGGTAACACTGAAGCTTTCTTT
V: TRBV9; D: NA; J: TRBJ2-3; size: NA; CDR3: CASSVSRGDTQYF; DNA: TGTGCCAGCAGCGTTTCCCGGGGGGATACGCAGTATTTT
V: TRBV6-1; D: NA; J: TRBJ1-4; size: once; CDR3: CASSEERGEDEKLFF; DNA: TGTGCCAGCAGTGAAGAAAGAGGGGAGGATGAAAAACTGTTTTTT
V: TRBV12-5; D: TRBD2; J: TRBJ2-5; size: NA; CDR3: CASGFERGTSGFEETQYF; DNA: TGTGCTAGTGGTTTCGAGAGGGGGACTAGCGGATTTGAAGAGACCCAGTACTTC
V: TRBV4-1; D: TRBD2; J: TRBJ2-7; size: NA; CDR3: CASSQVTSGSYEQYF; DNA: TGCGCCAGCAGCCAAGTCACTAGCGGGAGCTACGAGCAGTACTTC
V: TRBV11-2; D: TRBD1; J: TRBJ2-7; size: NA; CDR3: CASGRDRIFYEQYF; DNA: TGTGCCAGCGGCCGGGACAGGATATTCTACGAGCAGTACTTC
V: TRBV4-2; D: TRBD2; J: TRBJ2-2; size: NA; CDR3: CASSDIAGPNTGELFF; DNA: TGTGCCAGCAGCGATATAGCGGGACCGAACACCGGGGAGCTGTTTTTT
V: TRBV7-7; D: TRBD1; J: TRBJ2-2; size: NA; CDR3: CASSLAQGETNTGELFF; DNA: TGTGCCAGCAGCTTAGCACAGGGGGAGACGAACACCGGGGAGCTGTTTTTT
V: TRBV4-2; D: TRBD2; J: TRBJ2-1; size: few; CDR3: CASSQWSSGSGGNDNEQFF; DNA: TGTGCCAGCAGCCAGTGGTCTAGCGGGAGTGGGGGGAACGACAATGAGCAGTTCTTC
V: TRBV11-2; D: NA; J: TRBJ1-3; size: NA; CDR3: CASSARGISSGNTIYF; DNA: TGTGCCAGCAGCGCGCGGGGGATTAGCTCTGGAAACACCATATATTTT
V: TRBV6-6; D: TRBD1; J: TRBJ1-5; size: NA; CDR3: CASSGGTGEQPQHF; DNA: TGTGCCAGCAGTGGGGGGACAGGGGAACAGCCCCAGCATTTT
V: TRBV11-1; D: NA; J: TRBJ2-1; size: few; CDR3: CASSLEGELPYNEQFF; DNA: TGTGCCAGCAGCTTAGAGGGGGAACTACCCTACAATGAGCAGTTCTTC
V: TRBV28; D: TRBD2; J: TRBJ2-7; size: NA; CDR3: CATRFPGLAGGKLSYEQYF; DNA: TGTGCCACCCGTTTCCCTGGACTAGCGGGAGGTAAGCTCTCCTACGAGCAGTACTTC
V: TRBV6-1; D: TRBD2; J: TRBJ2-3; size: NA; CDR3: CASRGLGGDTQYF; DNA: TGTGCCAGCAGAGGACTAGGAGGAGATACGCAGTATTTT
V: TRBV27; D: TRBD1; J: TRBJ1-3; size: NA; CDR3: CASSSGQFLSGNTIYF; DNA: TGTGCCAGCAGTTCGGGACAGTTCCTCTCTGGAAACACCATATATTTT
V: TRBV7-2; D: NA; J: TRBJ1-2; size: NA; CDR3: CASSPRTDLTF; DNA: TGTGCCAGCAGCCCCAGGACAGATCTTACCTTC
V: TRBV29-1; D: TRBD2; J: TRBJ2-3; size: NA; CDR3: CSVENSPGLARTDTQYF; DNA: TGCAGCGTTGAAAATTCCCCGGGACTAGCGAGGACAGATACGCAGTATTTT
V: TRBV5-1; D: TRBD2; J: TRBJ2-3; size: NA; CDR3: CASSLTSGHTDTQYF; DNA: TGCGCCAGCAGCCTTACTAGCGGCCACACAGATACGCAGTATTTT
V: TRBV14; D: TRBD1; J: TRBJ1-2; size: NA; CDR3: CASSQTRGNYGYTF; DNA: TGTGCCAGCAGCCAGACCAGGGGGAACTATGGCTACACCTTC
V: TRBV5-6; D: NA; J: TRBJ2-7; size: NA; CDR3: CASSLAGGGSSYEQYF; DNA: TGTGCCAGCAGCTTGGCCGGAGGAGGGAGCTCCTACGAGCAGTACTTC
V: TRBV4-1; D: NA; J: TRBJ2-7; size: NA; CDR3: CASSPRQDYEQYF; DNA: TGCGCCAGCAGCCCTAGACAGGATTACGAGCAGTACTTC
V: TRBV4-1; D: TRBD2; J: TRBJ2-1; size: few; CDR3: CASSQDGPAGVNEQFF; DNA: TGCGCCAGCAGCCAAGATGGGCCGGCGGGAGTTAATGAGCAGTTCTTC
V: TRBV29-1; D: NA; J: TRBJ2-3; size: NA; CDR3: CSAQVRGTDTQYF; DNA: TGCAGCGCCCAAGTTCGGGGCACAGATACGCAGTATTTT